This is a list of T cell receptor beta chains from one sample in a study of beta chain features in type 1 diabetes. The method was immunoSEQ multiplex PCR; TCRdb's version includes in-frame clones alone and lacks a portion of them. The sample shows approximately 44,000 clones, approximately 68% of them seen only once. What was sequenced was Tregs from blood. These receptors were taken from a woman between 18 and 29 years old with type 1 diabetes. Each CDR3 is given with its conserved first and last residue. Each record gives: J gene, V gene, D gene, clone size, CDR3 DNA, CDR3 protein. A D gene is named only where the DNA matches it firmly. Rows give clone size only sometimes, using once, few, many, or a class for an expanded clone.

TRBJ2-2	TRBV10-3	-	-	TGTGCCATCAGCGACGACAGGAGAACCGGGGAGCTGTTTTTT	CAISDDRRTGELFF
TRBJ1-5	TRBV18	TRBD1	-	TGTGCCAGCTCACCGACAGGGGATCAGCCCCAGCATTTT	CASSPTGDQPQHF
TRBJ1-6	TRBV7-9	TRBD1	-	TGTGCCAGCAGACCGACAGGGAGCTCCTATAATTCACCCCTCCACTTT	CASRPTGSSYNSPLHF
TRBJ1-2	TRBV18	TRBD1	-	TGTGCCAGCTCACCTCGAGACAGGGTGTATGGCTACACCTTC	CASSPRDRVYGYTF
TRBJ2-5	TRBV5-4	-	-	TGTGCCAGCAGCAAAAGGGGGACCCAGTACTTC	CASSKRGTQYF
TRBJ1-4	TRBV5-1	-	-	TGCGCCAGCAGCTTAACGGGAAGAGTGGTTGAAAAACTGTTTTTT	CASSLTGRVVEKLFF
TRBJ1-5	TRBV7-9	-	-	TGTGCCAGCAGCCTTAATAATCAGCCCCAGCATTTT	CASSLNNQPQHF
TRBJ2-7	TRBV28	-	-	TGTGCCAGCAGTTTATCAGGCCCCTACGAGCAGTACTTC	CASSLSGPYEQYF
TRBJ1-5	TRBV19	TRBD1	few	TGTGCCAGTAGTCCGGACAGGGGGTCACCCCAGCATTTT	CASSPDRGSPQHF
TRBJ1-2	TRBV2	TRBD1	-	TGTGCCAGCAGAGGACAGGCAGCTAACTATGGCTACACCTTC	CASRGQAANYGYTF